What follows are 2 T cell receptor beta chains derived from one specimen sequenced in a study of T-cell reconstitution after alpha-beta-depleted transplantation in children. Researchers prepared the TCRbeta library using unique molecular identifiers, the study reports. TCRdb independently ran MiXCR on the PCR reads; one entry per CDR3 protein. The sample carries around 700,000 distinct CDR3 sequences, around 13% recorded once. Sequencing used PBMCs, obtained before TCRalphabeta/CD19-depleted stem cell transplant. The receptors here all came from a girl aged 2 to 10 with congenital amegakaryocytic thrombocytopenia, due to receive a stem cell transplant.

This clonotype was observed a few times. The rearrangement joins TRBV7-9 to TRBJ2-7, with 10 bases that match TRBD1. The CDR3 consists of 14 residues. Germline lookup yields CDR1 SEHNR and CDR2 FQNEAQ (reference sequence). With 3 bases clipped from V and 6 bases from J, the junction kept 5 bases outside the gene matches. The CDR3 sequence is CASSFRDRGSEQYF. The CDR3 coding sequence is TGTGCCAGCAGCTTTAGGGACAGGGGTTCCGAGCAGTACTTC.

This clonotype was observed a few times. V is TRBV20-1 and J is TRBJ2-3, with 13 bases that match TRBD2. V was clipped by 5 bases and J by 5 bases; unmatched bases: 10. Per the germline V gene, CDR1 is DFQATT and CDR2 is SNEGSKA (reference sequence). The CDR3 is 16 residues long. In nucleotides, the CDR3 is TGCAGTGCTCGGACTAGCGGGAGAGGGCAGAGAGATACGCAGTATTTT. Amino acid sequence: CSARTSGRGQRDTQYF.